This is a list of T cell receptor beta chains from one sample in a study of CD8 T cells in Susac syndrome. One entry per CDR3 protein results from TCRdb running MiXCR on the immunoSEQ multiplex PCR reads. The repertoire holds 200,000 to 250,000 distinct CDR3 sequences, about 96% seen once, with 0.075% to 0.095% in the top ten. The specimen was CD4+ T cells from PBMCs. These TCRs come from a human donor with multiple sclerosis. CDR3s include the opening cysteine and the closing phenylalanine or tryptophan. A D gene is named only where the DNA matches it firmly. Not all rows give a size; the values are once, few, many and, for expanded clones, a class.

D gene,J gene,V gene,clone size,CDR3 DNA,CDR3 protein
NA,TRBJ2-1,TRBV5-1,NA,TGCGACAGCAGCTTGGGGACACAGTCCTACAATGAGCAGTTCTTC,CDSSLGTQSYNEQFF
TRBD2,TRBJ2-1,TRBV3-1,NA,TGTGCCAGCAGCCAAATGGCGGGGGGGGCAGGTGAGCAGTTCTTC,CASSQMAGGAGEQFF
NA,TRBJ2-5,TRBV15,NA,TGTGCCACCATTGGGTCGGCCCCAGGCGAGACCCAGTACTTC,CATIGSAPGETQYF
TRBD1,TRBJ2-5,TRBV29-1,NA,TGCAGCGTTGCGTGGACAGGAGAGACCCAGTACTTC,CSVAWTGETQYF
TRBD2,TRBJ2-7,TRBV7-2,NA,TGTGCCAGCAGCTGGACTAGCGGGAGACCAGACTCGTACGAGCAGTACTTC,CASSWTSGRPDSYEQYF
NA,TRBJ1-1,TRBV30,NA,TGTGCCTGGAGGGATCGGGAAGCTTTCTTT,CAWRDREAFF
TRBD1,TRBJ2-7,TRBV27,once,TGTGCCAGCAGCGGACAGGCGGCCTACGAGCAGTACTTC,CASSGQAAYEQYF
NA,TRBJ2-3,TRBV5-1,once,TGCGCCAGCAGCTTGGAGGCTCCCTGGGGGACAGATACGCAGTATTTT,CASSLEAPWGTDTQYF
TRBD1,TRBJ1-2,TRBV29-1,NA,TGCAGCGGGTCCCAAGGACAGGGCGTAGCCTATGGCTACACCTTC,CSGSQGQGVAYGYTF
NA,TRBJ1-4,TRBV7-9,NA,TGTGCCAGCACCAATCACAGGGAGGGCGAAAAACTGTTTTTT,CASTNHREGEKLFF
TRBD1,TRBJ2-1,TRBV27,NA,TGTGCCAGCAGCGGCCGGGACAGGGGCATATATGAGCAGTTCTTC,CASSGRDRGIYEQFF
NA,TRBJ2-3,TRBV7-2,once,TGTGCCAGCAGCTCTGGCGGGACTACAGATACGCAGTATTTT,CASSSGGTTDTQYF
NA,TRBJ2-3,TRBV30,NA,TGTGCCTGGAGTCCGGGACTGACGGCGGATACGCAGTATTTT,CAWSPGLTADTQYF
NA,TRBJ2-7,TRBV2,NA,TGTGCCAGCAGGCAGACAGGTCGGTGGGAGCAGTACTTC,CASRQTGRWEQYF
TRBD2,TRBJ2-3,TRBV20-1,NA,TGCAGTGCTAGTAGACTAGCGGGACTCACAGATACGCAGTATTTT,CSASRLAGLTDTQYF
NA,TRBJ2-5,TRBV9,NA,TGTGCCAGAGGGGAGATGGTCCCTCACTCAGGGACCCAGTACTTC,CARGEMVPHSGTQYF
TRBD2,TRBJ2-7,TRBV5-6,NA,TGTGCCAGCAGCTTGGATCCTAGCGGGGACTACGAGCAGTACTTC,CASSLDPSGDYEQYF
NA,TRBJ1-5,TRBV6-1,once,TGTGCCAGCAGTGAAAACCAGCCCCAGCATTTT,CASSENQPQHF
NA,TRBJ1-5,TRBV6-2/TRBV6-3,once,TGTGCCAGCAGAGATGGAGTGAGGATGCCCCAGCATTTT,CASRDGVRMPQHF
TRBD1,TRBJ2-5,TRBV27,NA,TGTGCCAGCAGTAGCCGGACAGGGAGAGAGACCCAGTACTTC,CASSSRTGRETQYF
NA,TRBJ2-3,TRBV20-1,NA,TGCAGTGCCCACCGGGTCCTGCAGGATACGCAGTATTTT,CSAHRVLQDTQYF
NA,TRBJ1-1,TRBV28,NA,TGTGCCAGCAGTTTAGGTGCGTTCGACAGGGAAGCTTTCTTT,CASSLGAFDREAFF
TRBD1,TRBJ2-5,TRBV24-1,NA,TGTGCCACCAGTGATACCGGGACAGGGGACGCAGAGACCCAGTACTTC,CATSDTGTGDAETQYF
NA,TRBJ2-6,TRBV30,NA,TGTGCCTGGAGTGTAGGGGGTTCTGGGGCCAACGTCCTGACTTTC,CAWSVGGSGANVLTF
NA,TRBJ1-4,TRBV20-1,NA,TGCAGTGCTACAGACAGAAATGAAAAACTGTTTTTT,CSATDRNEKLFF
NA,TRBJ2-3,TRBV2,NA,TGTGCCAGCAGAAACAGGATTTTTGGCACAGATACGCAGTATTTT,CASRNRIFGTDTQYF
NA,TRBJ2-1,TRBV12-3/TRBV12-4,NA,TGTGCCAGCAGTTCGGGACCAACCAATGAGCAGTTCTTC,CASSSGPTNEQFF
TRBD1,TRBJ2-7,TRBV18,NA,TGTGCCAGCTCGCGGACAGGTTTCTCCTACGAGCAGTACTTC,CASSRTGFSYEQYF
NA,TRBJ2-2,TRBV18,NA,TGTGCCAGCTCACCACCACGAGGGATCCGGGAGCTGTTTTTT,CASSPPRGIRELFF
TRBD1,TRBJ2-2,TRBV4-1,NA,TGCGCCAGCAGCCAAGGCTTGGGACAGGGGAATACCGGGGAGCTGTTTTTT,CASSQGLGQGNTGELFF
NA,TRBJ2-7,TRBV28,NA,TGTGCCAGCACGGGCCCGACTAGTCCCAACGAGCAGTACTTC,CASTGPTSPNEQYF
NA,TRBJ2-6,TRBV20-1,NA,TGCAGTGCTAGGGGAGAAAAGAAACCCTCTGGGGCCAACGTCCTGACTTTC,CSARGEKKPSGANVLTF
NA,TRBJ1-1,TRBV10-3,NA,TGTGCCATCAGTGAGTCTAGACAAGTGAACACTGAAGCTTTCTTT,CAISESRQVNTEAFF
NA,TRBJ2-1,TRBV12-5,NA,TGTGCTAGTGGTTTGGGTTCACGTAGCTCCTACAATGAGCAGTTCTTC,CASGLGSRSSYNEQFF
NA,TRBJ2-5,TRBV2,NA,TGTGCCAGCAGTGTGACCGGGACCTCGGAGGGAAAGACCCAGTACTTC,CASSVTGTSEGKTQYF
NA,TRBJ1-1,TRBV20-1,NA,TGCAGTGCTTGGTCTGGGGACACTGAAGCTTTCTTT,CSAWSGDTEAFF
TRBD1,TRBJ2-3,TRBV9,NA,TGTGCCAGCAGCACCACAACAGGGGGCCTTAACACAGATACGCAGTATTTT,CASSTTTGGLNTDTQYF
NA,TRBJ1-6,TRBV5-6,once,TGTGCCAGCAGCTTCGTCCAACTTGATAATTCACCCCTCCACTTT,CASSFVQLDNSPLHF
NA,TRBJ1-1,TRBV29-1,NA,TGCAGCGTTGAACGGCGAACTGAAGCTTTCTTT,CSVERRTEAFF
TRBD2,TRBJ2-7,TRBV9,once,TGTGCCAGCAGCGCTGGGACTAGCGCCATCCACGAGCAGTACTTC,CASSAGTSAIHEQYF
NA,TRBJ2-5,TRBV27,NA,TGTGCCAGCAGTCCATGGGGTCGAGAAGAGACCCAGTACTTC,CASSPWGREETQYF
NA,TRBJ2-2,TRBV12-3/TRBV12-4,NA,TGTGCCAGCAGTTTACCCAGTCTTACCGGGGAGCTGTTTTTT,CASSLPSLTGELFF
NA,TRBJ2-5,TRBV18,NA,TGTGCCAGCTCACCAGTTACGGAGACCCAGTACTTC,CASSPVTETQYF
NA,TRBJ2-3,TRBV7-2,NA,TGTGCCAGCAGCTTAGCCGCTATTACTAATAACAATGATACGCAGTATTTT,CASSLAAITNNNDTQYF
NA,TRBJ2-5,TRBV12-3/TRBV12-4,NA,TGTGCCAGCAGTTCGTCGGGACCCTACGGGGAGACCCAGTACTTC,CASSSSGPYGETQYF
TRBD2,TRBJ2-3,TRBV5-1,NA,TGCGCCAGCACCGCCGGAGGGACTACGGGTGCAGATACGCAGTATTTT,CASTAGGTTGADTQYF
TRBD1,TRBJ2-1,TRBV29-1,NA,TGCAGCGTTGATAGGGGGACAGGTGAGCAGTTCTTC,CSVDRGTGEQFF
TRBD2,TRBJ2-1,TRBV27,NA,TGTGCCAGCAGTTTGACCAGGACTAGCGGGACCTACAATGAGCAGTTCTTC,CASSLTRTSGTYNEQFF
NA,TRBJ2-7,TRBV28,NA,TGTGCCAGCAGTTTAGGCGGCCTCATCTACGAGCAGTACTTC,CASSLGGLIYEQYF
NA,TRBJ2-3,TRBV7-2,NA,TGTGCCAGCGGACGGGGCGGGGGCACAGATACGCAGTATTTT,CASGRGGGTDTQYF
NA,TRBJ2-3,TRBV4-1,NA,TGCGCCAGCAGCCGCAGGGTCCGGGCAGATACGCAGTATTTT,CASSRRVRADTQYF
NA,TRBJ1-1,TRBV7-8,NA,TGTGCCAGCTCGTTCCGCCCGAACACTGAAGCTTTCTTT,CASSFRPNTEAFF
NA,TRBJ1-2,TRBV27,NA,TGTGCCAGCAGTCAGAAGACCGGGACGAGGATCTATGGCTACACCTTC,CASSQKTGTRIYGYTF
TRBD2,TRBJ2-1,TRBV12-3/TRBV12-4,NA,TGTGCCAGCAGCTCCCGTTCAGGGACTAGCGGGATAAAAACATACAATGAGCAGTTCTTC,CASSSRSGTSGIKTYNEQFF
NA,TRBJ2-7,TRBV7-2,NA,TGTGCCAGCAGCTTAGGGACAGCTTTCTACGAGCAGTACTTC,CASSLGTAFYEQYF
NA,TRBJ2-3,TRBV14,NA,TGTGCCAGCAGCCAGCGTACTAGTTCACACACAGATACGCAGTATTTT,CASSQRTSSHTDTQYF
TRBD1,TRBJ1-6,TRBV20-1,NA,TGCAGTGCTAATTCTCAAGGGGGCGGTGGAACACCCCTCCACTTT,CSANSQGGGGTPLHF
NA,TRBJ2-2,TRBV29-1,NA,TGCAGCGCCAGTCCGACGAGCACCGGGGAGCTGTTTTTT,CSASPTSTGELFF
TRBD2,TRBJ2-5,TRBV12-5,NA,TGTGCTAGTGCCGGCGGGAGATCAGAGACCCAGTACTTC,CASAGGRSETQYF
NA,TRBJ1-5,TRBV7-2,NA,TGTGCCAGCAGCAAAGGACAAAGCAATCAGCCCCAGCATTTT,CASSKGQSNQPQHF